Detailed here is one T cell receptor beta chain. The sample is drawn from a study of blood T cell repertoires in COVID-19. Data came from immunoSEQ multiplex PCR; TCRdb stores just in-frame clones and leaves some out. The sample contains 75,000 to 100,000 clones, about 86% of which appear only once. Germline V CDR1 and CDR2: SGHTA, FQGTGA. V trimming: 8 bases; J trimming: 5 bases; junction bases outside the gene matches: 6. CDR3 length: 13 residues. This chain links TRBV7-3 with TRBJ2-3, with TRBD2 matching over 8 bases. The sample consisted of peripheral blood. The TCR comes from a human donor in a cohort sampled during active COVID-19. CDR3 region: CASSSGSKDTQYF. The CDR3 bases are TGTGCCAGCTCAAGCGGGAGTAAAGATACGCAGTATTTT.